This T cell receptor (beta chain) was sequenced in a study of CD8 T cells in ankylosing spondylitis. Study-wide findings and caveats: What appeared characteristic of ankylosing spondylitis blood was a TCR beta motif of eight highly homologous variants.

A single record per CDR3 protein comes from TCRdb applying MiXCR to the 5' RACE reads. This sample has around 300,000 distinct CDR3 sequences, with approximately 14% found just once. The CDR3 contains 13 residues. CDR1 WNHNN and CDR2 SYGVQD come from the germline V gene (reference sequence). Trimming left V 2 bases short and J 3 bases short, with 6 bases between. This clonotype was counted a few times. The antigen is unknown. The chain recombines TRBV10-1 with TRBJ2-3; D possibly corresponds to TRBD2 (6 bases). The sequenced material came from blood, either unsorted or a sorted T cell fraction (not recorded which). The receptor comes from a male donor with ankylosing spondylitis or in good health (not recorded which). The CDR3 here is CASSEAGTDTQYF. CDR3 DNA sequence: TGCGCCAGCAGTGAGGCGGGAACAGATACGCAGTATTTT.